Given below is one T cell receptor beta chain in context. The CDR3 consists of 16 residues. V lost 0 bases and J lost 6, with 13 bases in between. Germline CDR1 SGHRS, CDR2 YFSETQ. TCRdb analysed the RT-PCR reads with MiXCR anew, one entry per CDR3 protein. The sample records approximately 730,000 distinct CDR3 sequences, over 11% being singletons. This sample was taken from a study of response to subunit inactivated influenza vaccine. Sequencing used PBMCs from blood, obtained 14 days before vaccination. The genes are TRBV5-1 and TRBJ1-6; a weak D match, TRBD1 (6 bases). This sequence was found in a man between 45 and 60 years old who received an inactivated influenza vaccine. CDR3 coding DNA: TGCGCCAGCAGCTTGGGTGCAGGGGACCTTAATTCACCCCTCCACTTT. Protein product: CASSLGAGDLNSPLHF.